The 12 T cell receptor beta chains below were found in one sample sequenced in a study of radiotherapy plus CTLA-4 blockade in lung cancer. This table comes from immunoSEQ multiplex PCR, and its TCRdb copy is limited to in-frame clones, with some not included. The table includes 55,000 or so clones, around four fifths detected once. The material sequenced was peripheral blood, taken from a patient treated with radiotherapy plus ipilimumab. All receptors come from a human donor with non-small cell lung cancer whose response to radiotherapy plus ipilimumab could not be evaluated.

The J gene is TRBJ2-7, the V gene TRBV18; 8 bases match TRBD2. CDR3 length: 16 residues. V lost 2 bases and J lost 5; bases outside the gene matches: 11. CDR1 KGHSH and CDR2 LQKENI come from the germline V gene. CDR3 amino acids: CASSPTRTSKGNEQYF. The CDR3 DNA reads TGTGCCAGCTCACCAACCCGGACTAGCAAGGGGAACGAGCAGTACTTC.

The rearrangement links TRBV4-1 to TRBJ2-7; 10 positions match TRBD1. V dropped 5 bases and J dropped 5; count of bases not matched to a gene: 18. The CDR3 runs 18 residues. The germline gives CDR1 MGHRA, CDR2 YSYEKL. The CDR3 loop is CASSYRPSRTGGLHEQYF. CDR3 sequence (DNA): TGCGCCAGCAGCTACCGCCCCTCCCGGACAGGGGGACTCCACGAGCAGTACTTC.

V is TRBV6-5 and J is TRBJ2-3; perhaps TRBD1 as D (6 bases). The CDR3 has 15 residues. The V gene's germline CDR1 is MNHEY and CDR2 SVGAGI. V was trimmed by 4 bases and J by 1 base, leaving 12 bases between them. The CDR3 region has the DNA TGTGCCAGCAGTTTTCGAGGGGGAGGCACAGATACGCAGTATTTT. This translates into CASSFRGGGTDTQYF.

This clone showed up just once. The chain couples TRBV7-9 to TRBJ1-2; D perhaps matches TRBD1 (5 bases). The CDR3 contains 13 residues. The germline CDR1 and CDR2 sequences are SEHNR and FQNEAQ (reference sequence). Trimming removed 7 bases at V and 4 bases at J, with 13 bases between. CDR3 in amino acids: CASNQGGTYGYTF. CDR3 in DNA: TGTGCCAGCAACCAGGGAGGGACCTATGGCTACACCTTC.

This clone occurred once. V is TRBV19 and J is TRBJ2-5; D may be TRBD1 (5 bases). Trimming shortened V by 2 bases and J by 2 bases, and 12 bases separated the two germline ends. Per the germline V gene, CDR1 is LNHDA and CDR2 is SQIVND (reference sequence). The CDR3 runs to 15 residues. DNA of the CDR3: TGTGCCAGTAGTATACAGGGAAGTCGTCAAGAGACCCAGTACTTC. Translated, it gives CASSIQGSRQETQYF.

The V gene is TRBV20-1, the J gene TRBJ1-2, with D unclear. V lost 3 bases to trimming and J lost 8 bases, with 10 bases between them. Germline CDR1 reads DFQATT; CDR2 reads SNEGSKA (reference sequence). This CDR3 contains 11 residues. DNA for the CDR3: TGCAGTGCTAGCGGCTCTAGGGGCTACACCTTC. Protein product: CSASGSRGYTF.

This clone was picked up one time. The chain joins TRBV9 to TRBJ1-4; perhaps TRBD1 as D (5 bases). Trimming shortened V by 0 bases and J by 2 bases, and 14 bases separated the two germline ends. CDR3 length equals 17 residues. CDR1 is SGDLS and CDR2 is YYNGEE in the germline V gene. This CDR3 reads CASSVDNPGGTNEKLFF. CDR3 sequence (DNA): TGTGCCAGCAGCGTAGATAATCCCGGGGGGACTAATGAAAAACTGTTTTTT.

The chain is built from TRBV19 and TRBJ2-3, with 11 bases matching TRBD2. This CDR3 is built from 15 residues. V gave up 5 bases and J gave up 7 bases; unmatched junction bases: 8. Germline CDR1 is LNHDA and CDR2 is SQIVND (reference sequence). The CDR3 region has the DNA TGTGCCAGTAGTTCATCTAGCGGGGGGCGCTATACGCAGTATTTT. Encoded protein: CASSSSSGGRYTQYF.

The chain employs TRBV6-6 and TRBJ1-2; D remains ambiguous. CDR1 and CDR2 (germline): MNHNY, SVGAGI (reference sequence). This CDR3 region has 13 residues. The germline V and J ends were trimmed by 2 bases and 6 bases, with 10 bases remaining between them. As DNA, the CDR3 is TGTGCCAGCAGTTACGGAGCGTACGATGGCTACACCTTC. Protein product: CASSYGAYDGYTF.

This CDR3 is CASSAAGQGNEQYF. CDR3 nucleotides: TGTGCCAGCTCCGCCGCGGGACAGGGGAACGAGCAGTACTTC. The chain has TRBV18 and TRBJ2-7; 10 nucleotides match TRBD1. The CDR3 is made up of 14 amino acids. Trimming cost V 6 bases and J 5 bases; bases outside gene matches: 7. Germline CDR1 reads KGHSH; CDR2 reads LQKENI.

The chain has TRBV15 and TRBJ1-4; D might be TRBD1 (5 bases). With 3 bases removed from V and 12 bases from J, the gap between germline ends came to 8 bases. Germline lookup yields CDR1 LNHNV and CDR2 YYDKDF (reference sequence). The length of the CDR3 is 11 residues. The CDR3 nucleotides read TGTGCCACCAGCAGGGCGGGGGAACTGTTTTTT. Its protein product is CATSRAGELFF.

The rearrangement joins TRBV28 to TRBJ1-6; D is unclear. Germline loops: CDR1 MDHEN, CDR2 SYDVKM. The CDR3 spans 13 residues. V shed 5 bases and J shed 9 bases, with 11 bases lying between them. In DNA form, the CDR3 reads TGTGCCAGCAGTCCTACGCGCGGTTCACCCCTCCACTTT. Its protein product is CASSPTRGSPLHF.